This T cell receptor (beta chain) was recovered during a study of shared clonotypes between healthy human individuals. Notes on the study in general: The study generally estimated greater richness for naive than memory subsets.

Germline CDR1 SGHRS, CDR2 YFSETQ. The CDR3 is 14 amino acids. V lost 4 bases to trimming and J lost 5 bases, with 15 bases between them. Libraries were prepared by immunoSEQ multiplex PCR; TCRdb keeps only in-frame clonotypes and omits some of them. The sample has just over 2,000,000 clones, approximately 95% seen once; the top ten hold more than 0.1%. With respect to this clone: Its antigen is currently unknown.

The V and J genes are TRBV5-1 and TRBJ1-1; unclear D gene. The sample taken for sequencing was naive CD4+ T cells sorted from blood. Subset denoted: CD45RA+ positively selected. The sequence derives from a man aged 18 to 29 in good health. The CDR3 protein is CASSPGSGWTEAFF. CDR3 in DNA: TGCGCCAGCAGCCCCGGTTCGGGATGGACTGAAGCTTTCTTT.